This section outlines one T cell receptor (beta chain) sequence together with its context. This record comes from a study of T cell responses to AZD1222 COVID-19 vaccine. This CDR3 contains 15 residues. V was trimmed by 6 bases and J by 5 bases, leaving 17 bases between them. Germline CDR1 reads SGHKS; CDR2 reads YYEKEE (reference sequence). The repertoire was sequenced with immunoSEQ multiplex PCR; TCRdb's copy has only in-frame clones and lacks some. The repertoire has approximately 89,000 clones, roughly 94% of them found once; the top ten carry approximately 5.2%. This material consisted of peripheral blood, taken on day 0 of AZD1222 vaccination. This clonotype originated in an adult in good health. This chain connects TRBV5-5 to TRBJ1-4; the D gene is possibly TRBD1 (6 bases). CDR3 loop: CASNNPGQGNEKLFF. In nucleotides, the CDR3 is TGTGCCAGCAATAACCCTGGGCAGGGGAATGAAAAACTGTTTTTT.